The 27 T cell receptor beta chains listed next were all sequenced from one sample in a study of T cell responses to AZD1222 COVID-19 vaccine. Profiling relied on immunoSEQ multiplex PCR, and the TCRdb table lists in-frame clones only, not all of them. The repertoire consists of under 150,000 clones, with around 85% occurring once and the leading ten covering roughly 4.3%. Source: peripheral blood, taken on day 0 of MenACWY control vaccination. The origin of the receptors is an adult in good health.

V usage is TRBV7-9 and J usage is TRBJ2-3, with 8 bases aligning to TRBD2. The CDR3 extends over 19 amino acids. Germline V gene data show CDR1 as SEHNR and CDR2 as FQNEAQ (reference sequence). Losses at the gene ends were 3 bases for V and 0 bases for J; bases not matched to a gene: 14. This chain's CDR3 is CASSFPGFSGGPSTDTQYF. In nucleotides, the CDR3 is TGTGCCAGCAGCTTCCCCGGTTTCAGCGGGGGTCCTAGCACAGATACGCAGTATTTT.

This clone was seen only a few times. The CDR3 loop is CASSLTLRGGVISSYEQYF. For the CDR3, the DNA is TGTGCCAGCAGCCTCACCCTTAGGGGCGGGGTGATCAGCTCCTACGAGCAGTACTTC. This chain uses TRBV6-2 or TRBV6-3 with TRBJ2-7, with D possibly matching TRBD2 (6 bases). The germline V gene encodes CDR1 MNHEY and CDR2 SVGEGT. The CDR3 loop spans 19 amino acids. Trimming stripped 6 bases from V and 0 bases from J, with 27 bases between.

This clone was detected only once. The J gene is TRBJ2-5, the V gene TRBV5-1; TRBD2 is a possible D gene (5 bases). The CDR3 spans 15 residues. Trimming left V 3 bases short and J 2 bases short, with 14 bases between. Per the germline V gene, CDR1 is SGHRS and CDR2 is YFSETQ. The CDR3 DNA reads as TGCGCCAGCAGCTCCCCGCTCGGGGAACAAGAGACCCAGTACTTC. It encodes CASSSPLGEQETQYF. The full variable domain, with the rest looked up from reference TRBV5-1 and TRBJ2-5, is KAGVTQTPRYLIKTRGQQVTLSCSPISGHRSVSWYQQTPGQGLQFLFEYFSETQRNKGNFPGRFSGRQFSNSRSEMNVSTLELGDSALYLCASSSPLGEQETQYFGPGTRLLVL.

The chain uses TRBV12-3 or TRBV12-4 and TRBJ1-6; 8 nucleotides match TRBD1. The CDR3 extends over 13 amino acids. V was clipped by 4 bases and J by 8 bases; unmatched bases: 1. CDR3 sequence reads: CASSSQGDSPLHF. CDR3 DNA: TGTGCCAGCAGTTCACAGGGGGATTCACCCCTCCACTTT.

This chain connects TRBV18 to TRBJ2-1; 12 positions match TRBD2. Trimming took 1 base from V and 2 from J; bases not matched to a gene: 15. Germline loops: CDR1 KGHSH, CDR2 LQKENI. The CDR3 covers 21 residues. Here the CDR3 reads CASSPQFSSGGALFAYNEQFF. The DNA for the CDR3 is TGTGCCAGCTCACCACAATTTTCTAGCGGGGGGGCCCTTTTTGCCTACAATGAGCAGTTCTTC.

V gene TRBV28 combines with J gene TRBJ1-4, with 11 nucleotides matching TRBD1. The junction had 7 bases not matched to a gene; V was cut back by 6 bases and J by 10 bases. CDR3 length: 14 residues. In germline, CDR1 is MDHEN, CDR2 SYDVKM. The CDR3 region has the DNA TGTGCCAGCAGGATGGACAGGGGGCGCGGAAAACTGTTTTTT. Translation gives CASRMDRGRGKLFF. Full variable domain (missing parts from reference TRBV28 and TRBJ1-4): DVKVTQSSRYLVKRTGEKVFLECVQDMDHENMFWYRQDPGLGLRLIYFSYDVKMKEKGDIPEGYSVSREKKERFSLILESASTNQTSMYLCASRMDRGRGKLFFGSGTQLSVL.

The CDR3, as DNA: TGTGCCAGCAGCGAGACAGCTAACACTGAAGCTTTCTTT. This sequence encodes CASSETANTEAFF. The genes are TRBV6-5 and TRBJ1-1; D possibly corresponds to TRBD1 (5 bases). With 6 bases removed from V and 2 bases from J, the gap between germline ends came to 10 bases. The CDR3 consists of 13 residues. Germline CDR1 MNHEY, CDR2 SVGAGI.

CDR3 in DNA: TGTGCCAGCAGCCCCACGTCAGGGGTCCGGTATGGCTACACCTTC. This gives the protein CASSPTSGVRYGYTF. This rearrangement joins TRBV3-1 (or the pseudogene TRBV3-2) to TRBJ1-2, with D possibly being TRBD1 (6 bases). V lost 4 bases to trimming and J lost 5 bases, with 17 bases between them. The CDR3 loop spans 15 amino acids. The germline CDR1 and CDR2 sequences are LGHDT and YNNKEL (reference sequence).

This chain connects TRBV6-2 or TRBV6-3 to TRBJ2-7; TRBD1 matches at 10 bases. This CDR3 region has 17 residues. After removal of 6 bases from V and 1 base from J, the junction contained 12 bases not matched to a gene. Germline V gene data show CDR1 as MNHEY and CDR2 as SVGEGT. This chain's CDR3 is CASSKGQGQTSSYEQYF. The CDR3 nucleotides read TGTGCCAGCAGCAAGGGACAGGGGCAAACCTCATCCTACGAGCAGTACTTC.

The genes are TRBV24-1 and TRBJ2-5, with D unresolved. The CDR3 is made up of 13 amino acids. V was clipped by 10 bases and J by 5 bases, with 16 bases between them. Germline CDR1 and CDR2: KGHDR and SFDVKD. The CDR3 DNA follows: TGTGCCACTCAGTCGGGCGCCGGGGAGACCCAGTACTTC. As protein: CATQSGAGETQYF.

This clone occurred once. This rearrangement joins TRBV4-3 to TRBJ2-6, with D perhaps TRBD1 or TRBD2 (6 bases each). V was pared by 0 bases and J by 11 bases, with 17 bases between. The CDR3 is 16 amino acids. Germline CDR1 LGHNA, CDR2 YSLEER. CDR3: CASSQDLGGGRDVLTF. The CDR3, as DNA: TGCGCCAGCAGCCAAGATCTTGGAGGGGGTCGGGACGTCCTGACTTTC.

This chain connects TRBV4-1 to TRBJ2-3; 9 nucleotides line up with TRBD2. Trimming cost V 3 bases and J 1 base; bases outside gene matches: 8. The CDR3 sequence is 17 residues long. Germline CDR1 and CDR2: MGHRA and YSYEKL. CDR3 sequence reads: CASSQVAGGPRTDTQYF. The CDR3 bases are TGCGCCAGCAGCCAGGTTGCGGGGGGGCCGCGCACAGATACGCAGTATTTT.

This chain connects TRBV11-2 to TRBJ1-4; tentatively, D is TRBD1 (6 bases). This CDR3 region has 19 residues. V dropped 5 bases and J dropped 1 base, with 23 bases sitting between them. CDR1 is SGHAT and CDR2 is FQNNGV in the germline V gene. DNA of the CDR3: TGTGCCAGCAGCACCCGGGACACCCGAGGGGATTTAACTAATGAAAAACTGTTTTTT. This gives the protein CASSTRDTRGDLTNEKLFF.

The J gene is TRBJ2-7, the V gene TRBV11-2; 10 bases map to TRBD1. With V trimmed by 5 bases and J by 2 bases, 3 bases remained unmatched. From germline, CDR1 is SGHAT and CDR2 FQNNGV. The CDR3 loop spans 14 amino acids. CDR3 DNA sequence: TGTGCCAGCAGCGTGGACAGGGGGACCTACGAGCAGTACTTC. It translates to CASSVDRGTYEQYF.

This clone has only one observation. The chain recombines TRBV6-5 with TRBJ2-5; TRBD1 aligns across 8 bases. This CDR3 spans 13 amino acids. V was pared by 6 bases and J by 6 bases, with 6 bases of the junction left unmatched. CDR1 is MNHEY, CDR2 SVGAGI, per germline. CDR3 bases: TGTGCCAGCAGACTACAGGGGGGAAAGACCCAGTACTTC. Amino acid sequence: CASRLQGGKTQYF.

The rearrangement joins TRBV20-1 to TRBJ2-7, with TRBD2 matching 9 bases. The CDR3 sequence is 14 residues long. The V gene's germline CDR1 is DFQATT and CDR2 SNEGSKA (reference sequence). V dropped 3 bases and J dropped 6; count of bases not matched to a gene: 9. This chain's CDR3 is CSASRDWRGGEQYF. The CDR3 DNA is TGCAGTGCTAGTAGAGACTGGCGGGGGGGCGAGCAGTACTTC.

The chain joins TRBV28 to TRBJ1-1; 8 bases are a match to TRBD1. Losses at the gene ends were 10 bases for V and 6 bases for J; bases not matched to a gene: 13. Germline values: CDR1 MDHEN, CDR2 SYDVKM. This CDR3 comprises 14 residues. The CDR3 sequence is CATTGGRTSSEAFF. CDR3 bases: TGTGCCACCACAGGGGGGAGGACCAGTTCTGAAGCTTTCTTT.

The chain carries TRBV4-3 and TRBJ1-6; TRBD1 might be the D (5 bases). Germline CDR1 LGHNA, CDR2 YSLEER. Trimming stripped 0 bases from V and 0 bases from J, with 12 bases between. The CDR3 runs 18 residues. The CDR3 region has the DNA TGCGCCAGCAGCCAAGAGGGACCTACAAACTCCTATAATTCACCCCTCCACTTT. As protein: CASSQEGPTNSYNSPLHF.

This clone has just a few counts. The chain uses TRBV13 and TRBJ1-1; no definite D call. The CDR3 has 14 amino acids. CDR1 and CDR2 from the germline V gene are PRHDT and FYEKMQ (reference sequence). With 3 bases removed from V and 0 bases from J, the gap between germline ends came to 8 bases. The CDR3 spells CASSFWVLNTEAFF. The CDR3 bases are TGTGCCAGCAGCTTTTGGGTTTTGAACACTGAAGCTTTCTTT. Variable domain in full (rest from reference TRBV13 and TRBJ1-1): AAGVIQSPRHLIKEKRETATLKCYPIPRHDTVYWYQQGPGQDPQFLISFYEKMQSDKGSIPDRFSAQQFSDYHSELNMSSLELGDSALYFCASSFWVLNTEAFFGQGTRLTVV.

This clone was observed a single time. The chain is built from TRBV28 and TRBJ1-5, with 8 bases identical to TRBD1. In germline, CDR1 is MDHEN, CDR2 SYDVKM. This CDR3 is 15 amino acids long. V was pared by 7 bases and J by 1 base, with 6 bases of the junction left unmatched. Here the CDR3 reads CASNPGGLSNQPQHF. The CDR3, as DNA: TGTGCCAGCAATCCAGGGGGCTTAAGCAATCAGCCCCAGCATTTT. The full variable domain, with the rest looked up from reference TRBV28 and TRBJ1-5, is DVKVTQSSRYLVKRTGEKVFLECVQDMDHENMFWYRQDPGLGLRLIYFSYDVKMKEKGDIPEGYSVSREKKERFSLILESASTNQTSMYLCASNPGGLSNQPQHFGDGTRLSIL.

V gene TRBV12-3 or TRBV12-4 combines with J gene TRBJ2-1, with a weak D call TRBD1 (7 bases). This CDR3 is 12 amino acids long. The V end was cut by 6 bases, the J end by 7 bases, with 10 bases between. The CDR3 DNA is TGTGCCAGCAGGACAGGGAGGAATGAGCAGTTCTTC. This encodes CASRTGRNEQFF.

V usage is TRBV19 and J usage is TRBJ2-6; a weak D match, TRBD2 (5 bases). The CDR3 has 18 residues. Germline CDR1 reads LNHDA; CDR2 reads SQIVND (reference sequence). V lost 3 bases and J 0 bases, leaving 15 bases between the germline ends. Here the CDR3 DNA reads TGTGCCAGTAGTATTACGGCCCGGGGAGCCTCTGGGGCCAACGTCCTGACTTTC. Protein product: CASSITARGASGANVLTF.

As regards this clone: Other DNA sequences in this sample translate to the same CDR3. The chain couples TRBV6-5 to TRBJ2-3; 7 bases map to TRBD2. J lost 3 bases, V lost 5 bases, and 5 bases had no gene match. Germline-derived CDR1 and CDR2 are MNHEY and SVGAGI. This CDR3 has 14 residues. CDR3 DNA: TGTGCCAGCAGTCGGACGGGGGGAACAGATACGCAGTATTTT. Protein product: CASSRTGGTDTQYF.

Only one count was recorded for this clone. At the DNA level, this CDR3 is encoded by other sequences in the same sample as well. V usage is TRBV11-3 and J usage is TRBJ2-1; 10 bases match TRBD1. Trimming took 3 bases from V and 3 from J; bases not matched to a gene: 2. The V gene's germline CDR1 is SGHNT and CDR2 YENEEA. CDR3 length: 15 amino acids. CDR3 sequence reads: CASSLDRGFYNEQFF. The CDR3 DNA follows: TGTGCCAGCAGCTTGGACAGGGGGTTCTACAATGAGCAGTTCTTC. Full variable domain (rest looked up from reference TRBV11-3 and TRBJ2-1): EAGVVQSPRYKIIEKKQPVAFWCNPISGHNTLYWYLQNLGQGPELLIRYENEEAVDDSQLPKDRFSAERLKGVDSTLKIQPAELGDSAVYLCASSLDRGFYNEQFFGPGTRLTVL.

V usage is TRBV20-1 and J usage is TRBJ1-6, with D maybe TRBD1 (6 bases). Deletions cut 3 bases from V and 7 bases from J, with 10 bases between. This CDR3 is built from 13 residues. Germline V lookup: CDR1 DFQATT, CDR2 SNEGSKA (reference sequence). Here the CDR3 DNA reads TGCAGTGCTAGTAGGACAGAGAATTCACCCCTCCACTTT. Its translation is CSASRTENSPLHF.

This rearrangement joins TRBV4-2 to TRBJ2-7; D perhaps matches TRBD1 (5 bases). Trimming removed 0 bases at V and 0 bases at J, with 15 bases between. Germline CDR1 is LGHNA and CDR2 is YNFKEQ. The CDR3 runs 17 residues. Here the CDR3 DNA reads TGTGCCAGCAGCCAAGATGTGGGGCCCTTTTTCTCCTACGAGCAGTACTTC. It translates to CASSQDVGPFFSYEQYF.

V and J are TRBV7-2 and TRBJ1-4; 7 nucleotides agree with TRBD1. Per germline, CDR1 SGHTA and CDR2 FQGNSA. V trimming: 3 bases; J trimming: 6 bases; junction bases outside the gene matches: 4. The length of the CDR3 is 14 residues. CDR3 nucleotides: TGTGCCAGCAGCTTCAACAGGGGTGATGAAAAACTGTTTTTT. It yields the protein CASSFNRGDEKLFF.